The rows below give T cell receptor beta chains drawn from one sample of a study of cytomegalovirus exposure and HLA in healthy donors. Clones were sequenced by immunoSEQ multiplex PCR, and TCRdb holds only the in-frame ones, with some missing. The table includes about 210,000 clones, 65% to 85% detected once. The source material was PBMCs. Every receptor here comes from a young man in good health and CMV-seronegative. The CDR3 runs from the conserved cysteine through the conserved F or W. A D gene is named only where the DNA matches it firmly. Only part of the rows carry a size: once, few, many, or a class if the clone is expanded.

once	TRBV9	TRBJ2-5	.	TGTGCCAGCAGCCCAACGGGGGAAGAGACCCAGTACTTC	CASSPTGEETQYF
.	TRBV2	TRBJ1-1	TRBD1	TGTGCCAGCAGCAGACAGGGGGTTAACACTGAAGCTTTCTTT	CASSRQGVNTEAFF
few	TRBV9	TRBJ2-7	.	TGTGCCAGCAGCGCCAGTTCAGGGGCCTACGAGCAGTACTTC	CASSASSGAYEQYF
few	TRBV7-6	TRBJ2-3	.	TGTGCCAGCAGCCCCCGAAGGAGAACTAGCACAGATACGCAGTATTTT	CASSPRRRTSTDTQYF
few	TRBV11-2	TRBJ2-7	.	TGTGCCAGCAGCCCCTTTGGGGGGGGGCCCTACGAGCAGTACTTC	CASSPFGGGPYEQYF
.	TRBV6-6	TRBJ2-2	.	TGTGCCAGCTCTCCCCAGCGCGTTACCGGGGAGCTGTTTTTT	CASSPQRVTGELFF
.	TRBV7-7	TRBJ2-3	TRBD2	TGTGCTAGCAGCCCTACTAGCGGTGGCACAGATACGCAGTATTTT	CASSPTSGGTDTQYF
.	TRBV18	TRBJ1-2	TRBD1	TGTGCCAGCTCGCCGAATACAGGGGCCGAGAACTATGGCTACACCTTC	CASSPNTGAENYGYTF
few	TRBV28	TRBJ1-6	TRBD1	TGTGCCAGCAATGGGTATAGGGGGCGGTCGGATTCACCCCTCCACTTT	CASNGYRGRSDSPLHF
once	TRBV15	TRBJ1-5	.	TGTGCCACCAGAACCCAGACAGGAACCAATCAGCCCCAGCATTTT	CATRTQTGTNQPQHF
.	TRBV7-9	TRBJ1-4	.	TGTGCCAGCAGCTTAGTACGCGGAAAAAGAGGAAAACTGTTTTTT	CASSLVRGKRGKLFF
.	TRBV7-9	TRBJ2-5	.	TGTGCCAGCAGTTCTCGTCAAGAGACCCAGTACTTC	CASSSRQETQYF
.	TRBV27	TRBJ2-3	.	TGTGCCAGCAGTCTAACATCAGGGAGCACAGATACGCAGTATTTT	CASSLTSGSTDTQYF
.	TRBV25-1	TRBJ1-2	.	TGTGCCAGCAGTGAACTAGGGGAGGGCTCAGACTATGGCTACACCTTC	CASSELGEGSDYGYTF
.	TRBV27	TRBJ1-1	TRBD1	TGTGCCAGCGGGACAGGGCGGACTGAAGCTTTCTTT	CASGTGRTEAFF
.	TRBV12-5	TRBJ2-3	.	TGTGCTAGTGGTTTTCAGGGAAAGGCAGATACGCAGTATTTT	CASGFQGKADTQYF
few	TRBV4-2	TRBJ2-4	.	TGTGCCAGCAGCCAAGGGGGGCCAGGGACGACCAAAAACATTCAGTACTTC	CASSQGGPGTTKNIQYF
.	TRBV5-6	TRBJ2-2	.	TGTGCCAGCAGTTCAGGTCATCGGGCAGGGGTGGCCGGGGAGCTGTTTTTT	CASSSGHRAGVAGELFF
few	TRBV5-1	TRBJ2-5	.	TGCGCCAGCAGCTTGGAGGTGGGGGGGCGCCAAGAGACCCAGTACTTC	CASSLEVGGRQETQYF
.	TRBV18	TRBJ1-6	.	TGTGCCAGCTCACCACTCGGACAGTCCTATAATTCACCCCTCCACTTT	CASSPLGQSYNSPLHF
.	TRBV7-2	TRBJ1-5	.	TGTGCCAGCAGCCCCCGGGACAACAATCAGCCCCAGCATTTT	CASSPRDNNQPQHF
.	TRBV27	TRBJ2-5	TRBD2	TGTGCCAGCAGTTTACACCTAGCGGGGGTGGAGACCCAGTACTTC	CASSLHLAGVETQYF
.	TRBV6-5	TRBJ2-7	TRBD1	TGTGCCAGCAGTTACCTAGGACAGGGGGCGCATCAGCAGTACTTC	CASSYLGQGAHQQYF
few	TRBV6-5	TRBJ2-5	TRBD1	TGTGCCACCTGGGACAGGACCCCCCCCCAGACCCAGTACTTC	CATWDRTPPQTQYF
.	TRBV7-2	TRBJ1-5	TRBD1	TGTGCCAGCAGCTTGGACTCGACAGGGAATCACCAGCCCCAGCATTTT	CASSLDSTGNHQPQHF
.	TRBV28	TRBJ1-5	TRBD1	TGTGCCAGCAGCAGGCCCGGGACAGAGAAAAATCAGCCCCAGCATTTT	CASSRPGTEKNQPQHF
.	TRBV27	TRBJ2-1	.	TGTGCCAGCAGTCCCTCCGGGTCCAATGAGCAGTTCTTC	CASSPSGSNEQFF
.	TRBV6-1	TRBJ1-6	.	TGTGCCAGCAGCGACATAGAAAATTCACCCCTCCACTTT	CASSDIENSPLHF
.	TRBV2	TRBJ1-2	TRBD1	TGTGCCAGCATAGACCGGACAGGGGGTCGGAACTATGGCTACACCTTC	CASIDRTGGRNYGYTF
few	TRBV4-1	TRBJ2-3	TRBD1	TGTGCCAGCAGCCAAGATCAAGGACAGGGGGCAGATACGCAGTATTTT	CASSQDQGQGADTQYF
.	TRBV5-1	TRBJ1-2	.	TGCGCCAGCAGCCGGACTGCAGGTGACTATGGCTACACCTTC	CASSRTAGDYGYTF
.	TRBV4-2	TRBJ2-5	.	TGTGCCAGCAGCCAAGGGGCGGGTCAGACTAACCAAGAGACCCAGTACTTC	CASSQGAGQTNQETQYF